This TCR beta chain was documented in a study of blood T cell repertoires in COVID-19. In the study overall: COVID-19 samples from acute and convalescent phases originated in the United States, Italy and Spain. In each case, the material was cDNA or gDNA derived from T cells, B-cell-depleted T cells, or PBMCs.

Germline CDR1 reads LNHDA; CDR2 reads SQIVND (reference sequence). CDR3 length: 15 residues. V was trimmed by 6 bases and J by 0 bases, leaving 12 bases between them. In the source study's methods: Reference gene primer amplification gave estimated nucleated cell counts. Libraries were prepared by immunoSEQ multiplex PCR; TCRdb keeps only in-frame clonotypes and omits some of them. V, J and clone size derive from that table, while D and trimming were established from the DNA sequence. The sample carries some 260,000 clones, 88% recorded once. The TCR was taken from a woman aged 40 to 49 who had recovered from COVID-19. The V call is TRBV19, the J call TRBJ1-3; tentative D call: TRBD1 (6 bases). The sequencing input was peripheral blood. As DNA, the CDR3 is TGTGCCAGTAGGCCCCGGACAGCCTCTGGAAACACCATATATTTT. Protein product: CASRPRTASGNTIYF.